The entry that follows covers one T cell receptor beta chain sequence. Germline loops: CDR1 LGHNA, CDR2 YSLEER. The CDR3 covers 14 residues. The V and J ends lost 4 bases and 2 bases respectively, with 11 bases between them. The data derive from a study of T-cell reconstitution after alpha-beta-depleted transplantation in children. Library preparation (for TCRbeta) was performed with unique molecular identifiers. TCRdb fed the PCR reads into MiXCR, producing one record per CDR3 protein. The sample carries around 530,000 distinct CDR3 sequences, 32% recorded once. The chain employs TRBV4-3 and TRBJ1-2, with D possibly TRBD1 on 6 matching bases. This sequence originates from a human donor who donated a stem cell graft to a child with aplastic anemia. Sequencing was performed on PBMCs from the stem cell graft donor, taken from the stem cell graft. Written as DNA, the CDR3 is TGCGCCAGCAGCCCTGGACAGAAGAACTATGGCTACACCTTC. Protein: CASSPGQKNYGYTF.